The present entry profiles one T cell receptor beta chain with its context. Its specificity is unknown. This table comes from immunoSEQ multiplex PCR, and its TCRdb copy is limited to in-frame clones, with some not included. The sample records some 29,000 clones, more than 75% being singletons. The sample is drawn from a study of CD4 T cells in relation to SARS-CoV-2 and coronaviruses. Study at large: ViraFEST: approximately 10-day antigen culture of PBMCs, then TCR beta CDR3 sequencing.

Unexposed donor CD4+ T cells date from about 2011-2018, before the COVID-19 pandemic. CD4+ T cells were isolated from the cells after roughly 11 days of culture. Testing used SARS-CoV-2 S/N and four cold-coronavirus spikes on unexposed-donor CD4+ T cells, cells permitting. V was shortened by 8 bases and J by 9 bases, with 17 bases between the two germline ends. Germline CDR1 and CDR2: LNHDA and SQIVND (reference sequence). The CDR3 is 13 residues long. Study-level points and caveats: This crossreactivity analysis covered spike protein alone, no other viral proteins.

The sequence derives from a human donor in good health. J is TRBJ1-5 and V is TRBV19; D unclear. The sequencing sample was made of CD4+ T cells from PBMCs, cultured in vitro. The CDR3 region has the DNA TGTGCCAGTGGTAGCGTCCCGCAATCGCCCCAGCATTTT. This translates into CASGSVPQSPQHF.